This T cell receptor beta chain is drawn from a study of T cells in Graves' hyperthyroidism and ophthalmopathy. Pregnant or lactating patients were excluded, as were those with uncontrolled infection or other autoimmune disease. PBMCs were derived from 10 ml fresh peripheral blood. Trimming cost V 4 bases and J 5 bases; bases outside gene matches: 11. Germline assignment: CDR1 SGHRS and CDR2 YFSETQ. The CDR3 has 15 amino acids. In the case of this clonotype: Its antigen is as yet unknown.

Amplified TCR beta CDR3 regions came from RNA transcripts. Using the HTBI primer set, a first-round RT-PCR was run on the TCR CDR3. TCRdb processed the multiplex PCR reads anew with MiXCR; each CDR3 protein has one entry. The profile shows about 560,000 distinct CDR3 sequences, 16% of them singletons. Study results and caveats: Classification by a 13 V-J model distinguished ophthalmopathy from stable hyperthyroidism. Peripheral blood also featured most of the thyroid clonotypes expanded above 0.001.

This clonotype was obtained from a woman aged 18-30 years with Graves' hyperthyroidism. The V gene is TRBV5-1, the J gene TRBJ2-5, with 7 bases that match TRBD1. Sample: blood. The CDR3 spells CASSAQGIGFETQYF. CDR3 DNA sequence: TGCGCCAGCAGCGCACAGGGGATTGGATTCGAGACCCAGTACTTC.